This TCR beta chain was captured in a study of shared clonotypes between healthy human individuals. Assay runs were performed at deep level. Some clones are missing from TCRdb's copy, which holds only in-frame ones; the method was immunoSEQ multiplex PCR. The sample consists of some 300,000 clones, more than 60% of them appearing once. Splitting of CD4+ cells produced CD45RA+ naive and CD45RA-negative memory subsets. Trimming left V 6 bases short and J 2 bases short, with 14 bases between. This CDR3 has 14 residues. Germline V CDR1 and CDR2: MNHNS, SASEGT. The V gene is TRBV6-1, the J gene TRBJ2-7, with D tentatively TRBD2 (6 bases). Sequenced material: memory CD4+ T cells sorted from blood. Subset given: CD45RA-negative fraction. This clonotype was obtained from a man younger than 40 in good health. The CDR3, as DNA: TGTGCCAGCAGCGGTAGCGGAGCAACCTACGAGCAGTACTTC. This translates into CASSGSGATYEQYF.